This is a list of T cell receptor beta chains from one sample in a study of spatial heterogeneity in lung cancer. A single record per CDR3 protein comes from TCRdb applying MiXCR to the 5' RACE reads. This sample has tens of thousands of distinct CDR3 sequences; more than 10% occur once, and the top ten carry 35% to 50%. The sample here was PBMCs, taken at surgery. These TCRs come from a male donor with early-stage non-small cell lung cancer. The CDR3 runs from the conserved cysteine through the conserved F or W. D genes are given only for firm matches. Clone size, where shown, is once, few, many, or a class for clones that have expanded.

D gene: -
J gene: TRBJ2-3
CDR3 length: 16
V gene: TRBV24-1
clone size: many
CDR3 DNA: TGTGCCACCAGTGATTTCCGGGAAGCCTCCTTGGCCACGCAGTATTTT
CDR3 protein: CATSDFREASLATQYF

D gene: -
J gene: TRBJ2-1
CDR3 length: 14
V gene: TRBV7-9
clone size: -
CDR3 DNA: TGTGCCAGCAGCTTAGCGGGGGGTTTCTATGAGCAGTTCTTC
CDR3 protein: CASSLAGGFYEQFF

D gene: TRBD2
J gene: TRBJ2-1
CDR3 length: 15
V gene: TRBV27
clone size: few
CDR3 DNA: TGTGCCAGCAGTCCCATCACCGGGACTACACTTGAGCAGTTCTTC
CDR3 protein: CASSPITGTTLEQFF

D gene: TRBD2
J gene: TRBJ2-3
CDR3 length: 21
V gene: TRBV7-2
clone size: many
CDR3 DNA: TGTGCCAGCAGTCCCAGGTCCCTTACCGGGACTAGCGGTTCTAGCACAGATACGCAGTATTTT
CDR3 protein: CASSPRSLTGTSGSSTDTQYF

D gene: -
J gene: TRBJ2-3
CDR3 length: 14
V gene: TRBV20-1
clone size: -
CDR3 DNA: TGCAGTGCTAGAGATACAGGGAACACAGATACGCAGTATTTT
CDR3 protein: CSARDTGNTDTQYF

D gene: -
J gene: TRBJ2-5
CDR3 length: 15
V gene: TRBV6-2/TRBV6-3
clone size: -
CDR3 DNA: TGTGCCAGCAGTTACTCCCCGGCGGGGCCGCGGACCCAGTACTTC
CDR3 protein: CASSYSPAGPRTQYF

D gene: -
J gene: TRBJ2-7
CDR3 length: 15
V gene: TRBV7-2
clone size: few
CDR3 DNA: TGTGCCAGCAGCTTAGCGGAGGTTTTCGGCGTCGAGCAGTACTTC
CDR3 protein: CASSLAEVFGVEQYF

D gene: TRBD1
J gene: TRBJ1-5
CDR3 length: 13
V gene: TRBV6-2/TRBV6-3
clone size: few
CDR3 DNA: TGTGCCAGCGTCGACAGGGCCAATCAGCCCCAGCATTTT
CDR3 protein: CASVDRANQPQHF

D gene: -
J gene: TRBJ2-2
CDR3 length: 14
V gene: TRBV28
clone size: few
CDR3 DNA: TGTGCCAGCAGTTTATCGTACACACGCGGGGAGCTGTTTTTT
CDR3 protein: CASSLSYTRGELFF

D gene: -
J gene: TRBJ2-5
CDR3 length: 13
V gene: TRBV10-3
clone size: -
CDR3 DNA: TGTGCCATCAGTGATCAGCCGCAAGAGACCCAGTACTTC
CDR3 protein: CAISDQPQETQYF

D gene: -
J gene: TRBJ1-2
CDR3 length: 13
V gene: TRBV29-1
clone size: few
CDR3 DNA: TGCAGCGTTGCTCCCGGGGGAGGGTATGGCTACACCTTC
CDR3 protein: CSVAPGGGYGYTF

D gene: TRBD1
J gene: TRBJ1-2
CDR3 length: 14
V gene: TRBV4-2
clone size: few
CDR3 DNA: TGTGCCAGCAGCCGAGGGGGACAGAACTATGGCTACACCTTC
CDR3 protein: CASSRGGQNYGYTF

D gene: TRBD1
J gene: TRBJ2-7
CDR3 length: 13
V gene: TRBV20-1
clone size: -
CDR3 DNA: TGCAGTGCTAGAAGGGACAGGGCGGGCGAGCAGTACTTC
CDR3 protein: CSARRDRAGEQYF

D gene: -
J gene: TRBJ2-1
CDR3 length: 16
V gene: TRBV5-1
clone size: -
CDR3 DNA: TGCGCCAGCAGCTATAATAAAGGGTCATCCCTCCATGAGCAGTTCTTC
CDR3 protein: CASSYNKGSSLHEQFF

D gene: -
J gene: TRBJ2-1
CDR3 length: 12
V gene: TRBV6-2/TRBV6-3
clone size: -
CDR3 DNA: TGTGCCAGCAGTTACGCCTACAATGAGCAGTTCTTC
CDR3 protein: CASSYAYNEQFF

D gene: -
J gene: TRBJ2-2
CDR3 length: 11
V gene: TRBV29-1
clone size: many
CDR3 DNA: TGCAGCCTTTGGGTGTCCGGGGAGCTGTTTTTT
CDR3 protein: CSLWVSGELFF

D gene: TRBD2
J gene: TRBJ2-1
CDR3 length: 14
V gene: TRBV7-2
clone size: few
CDR3 DNA: TGTGCCAGCAGCTCGAGCGGGGGGGCCAATGAGCAGTTCTTC
CDR3 protein: CASSSSGGANEQFF

D gene: TRBD2
J gene: TRBJ2-1
CDR3 length: 15
V gene: TRBV15
clone size: many
CDR3 DNA: TGTGCCACCAGCAGGGGACTAGCGGGAGACCATGAGCAGTTCTTC
CDR3 protein: CATSRGLAGDHEQFF

D gene: TRBD1
J gene: TRBJ1-6
CDR3 length: 16
V gene: TRBV14
clone size: few
CDR3 DNA: TGTGCCAGCAGCCAAGATACAGGGGGCTATAATTCACCCCTCCACTTT
CDR3 protein: CASSQDTGGYNSPLHF

D gene: -
J gene: TRBJ1-5
CDR3 length: 13
V gene: TRBV12-3/TRBV12-4
clone size: -
CDR3 DNA: TGTGCCAGCCTCTATAGTGGCAATCAGCCCCAGCATTTT
CDR3 protein: CASLYSGNQPQHF

D gene: TRBD1
J gene: TRBJ2-3
CDR3 length: 16
V gene: TRBV7-6
clone size: -
CDR3 DNA: TGTGCCAGCTCCACTTACCGGGACAGGGGAATGTTTACGCAGTATTTT
CDR3 protein: CASSTYRDRGMFTQYF

D gene: -
J gene: TRBJ2-2
CDR3 length: 14
V gene: TRBV4-3
clone size: few
CDR3 DNA: TGCGCCAGCAGCCAAGATTACGTCCCCGGGGAGCTGTTTTTT
CDR3 protein: CASSQDYVPGELFF

D gene: -
J gene: TRBJ2-3
CDR3 length: 15
V gene: TRBV28
clone size: -
CDR3 DNA: TGTGCCAGCAGTCCGGGACTCCCTAGCACAGATACGCAGTATTTT
CDR3 protein: CASSPGLPSTDTQYF

D gene: -
J gene: TRBJ2-7
CDR3 length: 16
V gene: TRBV7-2
clone size: -
CDR3 DNA: TGTGCCAGCAGCTTAGCAAGACATGGCGGGTCCTACGAGCAGTACTTC
CDR3 protein: CASSLARHGGSYEQYF

D gene: TRBD2
J gene: TRBJ2-3
CDR3 length: 15
V gene: TRBV5-8
clone size: -
CDR3 DNA: TGTGCCAGCAGCGGCGGGGGGGCGAGTAGAGATACGCAGTATTTT
CDR3 protein: CASSGGGASRDTQYF

D gene: -
J gene: TRBJ2-2
CDR3 length: 16
V gene: TRBV9
clone size: many
CDR3 DNA: TGTGCCAGCAGCCCGCCCCTTGCCCACTACACCGGGGAGCTGTTTTTT
CDR3 protein: CASSPPLAHYTGELFF

D gene: TRBD1
J gene: TRBJ2-7
CDR3 length: 15
V gene: TRBV6-6
clone size: few
CDR3 DNA: TGTGCCAGCAGTTACAACAGGGGCCGGGGATACGAGCAGTACTTC
CDR3 protein: CASSYNRGRGYEQYF

D gene: -
J gene: TRBJ2-7
CDR3 length: 14
V gene: TRBV28
clone size: many
CDR3 DNA: TGTGCCAGCAGTTCCCCGGGACGCTCCTACGAGCAGTACTTC
CDR3 protein: CASSSPGRSYEQYF

D gene: -
J gene: TRBJ2-2
CDR3 length: 15
V gene: TRBV10-3
clone size: -
CDR3 DNA: TGTGCCATCAGTGAGTTGGCAGCGAACACCGGGGAGCTGTTTTTT
CDR3 protein: CAISELAANTGELFF

D gene: -
J gene: TRBJ1-1
CDR3 length: 13
V gene: TRBV12-3/TRBV12-4
clone size: few
CDR3 DNA: TGTGCCAGCAGGCGGGACGGTTACACTGAAGCTTTCTTT
CDR3 protein: CASRRDGYTEAFF

D gene: TRBD1
J gene: TRBJ2-2
CDR3 length: 16
V gene: TRBV6-2/TRBV6-3
clone size: -
CDR3 DNA: TGTGCCAGCAGTTGGGACAGGACGGGGAACACCGGGGAGCTGTTTTTT
CDR3 protein: CASSWDRTGNTGELFF

D gene: -
J gene: TRBJ2-5
CDR3 length: 14
V gene: TRBV6-2/TRBV6-3
clone size: few
CDR3 DNA: TGTGCCAGCAGTTATTACCCAGAGGCGGGGACCCAGTACTTC
CDR3 protein: CASSYYPEAGTQYF

D gene: TRBD1
J gene: TRBJ1-1
CDR3 length: 16
V gene: TRBV5-1
clone size: -
CDR3 DNA: TGCGCCAGCAGCTTGGTAAACGACCCAGGGGGCACTGAAGCTTTCTTT
CDR3 protein: CASSLVNDPGGTEAFF

D gene: -
J gene: TRBJ2-5
CDR3 length: 11
V gene: TRBV18
clone size: few
CDR3 DNA: TGTGCCAGCGCTGACCAAGAGACCCAGTACTTC
CDR3 protein: CASADQETQYF

D gene: -
J gene: TRBJ1-2
CDR3 length: 13
V gene: TRBV29-1
clone size: -
CDR3 DNA: TGCAGCGTCTCCGGGACGCCCAACTATGGCTACACCTTC
CDR3 protein: CSVSGTPNYGYTF

D gene: TRBD1
J gene: TRBJ1-5
CDR3 length: 14
V gene: TRBV30
clone size: few
CDR3 DNA: TGTGCCTGGAGGGACAGGGGGCTTCAGCAGCCCCAGCATTTT
CDR3 protein: CAWRDRGLQQPQHF

D gene: -
J gene: TRBJ2-7
CDR3 length: 13
V gene: TRBV7-2
clone size: -
CDR3 DNA: TGTGCCAGCAGCTTTTCCCCCCCCGACGAGCAGTACTTC
CDR3 protein: CASSFSPPDEQYF

D gene: TRBD1
J gene: TRBJ2-7
CDR3 length: 16
V gene: TRBV5-1
clone size: few
CDR3 DNA: TGCGCCAGCAGCCCCTCGGGACAGGGGGCGGGCTACGAGCAGTACTTC
CDR3 protein: CASSPSGQGAGYEQYF

D gene: TRBD1
J gene: TRBJ1-1
CDR3 length: 15
V gene: TRBV6-5
clone size: -
CDR3 DNA: TGTGCCAGCAGTTACCGACAGGGTGACGGCACTGAAGCTTTCTTT
CDR3 protein: CASSYRQGDGTEAFF

D gene: TRBD1
J gene: TRBJ2-1
CDR3 length: 15
V gene: TRBV4-2
clone size: many
CDR3 DNA: TGTGCCAGCAGCCAAGTGACAGGGGGATACAATGAGCAGTTCTTC
CDR3 protein: CASSQVTGGYNEQFF

D gene: -
J gene: TRBJ2-7
CDR3 length: 13
V gene: TRBV20-1
clone size: many
CDR3 DNA: TGCAGTGCCTCAGGGGAGGGCTCCTACGAGCAGTACTTC
CDR3 protein: CSASGEGSYEQYF

D gene: -
J gene: TRBJ2-6
CDR3 length: 17
V gene: TRBV29-1
clone size: -
CDR3 DNA: TGCAGCGTTGAATCCCCGGGACAACACTCTGGGGCCAACGTCCTGACTTTC
CDR3 protein: CSVESPGQHSGANVLTF

D gene: TRBD2
J gene: TRBJ2-1
CDR3 length: 15
V gene: TRBV4-1
clone size: -
CDR3 DNA: TGCGCCAGCAGCCAAGAGAAGACTAGCTCGAATGAGCAGTTCTTC
CDR3 protein: CASSQEKTSSNEQFF

D gene: TRBD2
J gene: TRBJ2-1
CDR3 length: 14
V gene: TRBV6-5
clone size: few
CDR3 DNA: TGTGCCAGCACCGGACTAGCGGGGAACAATGAGCAGTTCTTC
CDR3 protein: CASTGLAGNNEQFF

D gene: -
J gene: TRBJ1-1
CDR3 length: 17
V gene: TRBV27
clone size: many
CDR3 DNA: TGTGCCAGCAGTCCACCCCCCAAAGCATCCATGAACACTGAAGCTTTCTTT
CDR3 protein: CASSPPPKASMNTEAFF

D gene: TRBD2
J gene: TRBJ2-5
CDR3 length: 16
V gene: TRBV15
clone size: few
CDR3 DNA: TGTGCCACCAGCAGAGGGGGGACTAGCGGGACGGAGACCCAGTACTTC
CDR3 protein: CATSRGGTSGTETQYF

D gene: -
J gene: TRBJ2-7
CDR3 length: 13
V gene: TRBV6-5
clone size: -
CDR3 DNA: TGTGCCAGCAGCCGTATGGGGGGCGGTGAGCAGTACTTC
CDR3 protein: CASSRMGGGEQYF

D gene: TRBD1
J gene: TRBJ1-2
CDR3 length: 15
V gene: TRBV7-9
clone size: many
CDR3 DNA: TGTGCCAGCAGTTCCCGGGACAGGGGAAGCTATGGCTACACCTTC
CDR3 protein: CASSSRDRGSYGYTF

D gene: TRBD1
J gene: TRBJ2-2
CDR3 length: 16
V gene: TRBV7-6
clone size: few
CDR3 DNA: TGTGCCAGCAGCTTAGAGACAGGGACCAACACCGGGGAGCTGTTTTTT
CDR3 protein: CASSLETGTNTGELFF

D gene: TRBD2
J gene: TRBJ2-7
CDR3 length: 15
V gene: TRBV5-4
clone size: -
CDR3 DNA: TGTGCCAGCAGGTATACTAGCGGGGGAACCTACGAGCAGTACTTC
CDR3 protein: CASRYTSGGTYEQYF